This T cell receptor beta chain stems from a study of cytomegalovirus exposure and HLA in healthy donors. About the research overall: From donors who were HLA-typed, an early data release held approximately 80 million unique TCRs. Whole-study findings and limits: A prior analysis recorded that most TCR beta V segments were productive about 87% or about 30% of the time. A later analysis showed HLA-associated TCR beta chains outstripping equally common others in clonal expansion.

Germline CDR1 is SGHNT and CDR2 is YYREEE (reference sequence). The CDR3 loop spans 12 amino acids. The ends were cut back, 3 bases at V and 8 bases at J, with 9 bases in the middle. This clone has a handful of counts. The antigen is not known. 60 Vbeta and 13 Jbeta primers were used in PCR. The table came from immunoSEQ multiplex PCR; TCRdb's copy has only in-frame clones and leaves some out. The sample lists some 130,000 clones, around three quarters occurring once. This chain joins TRBV5-4 and TRBJ2-1; weak D call: TRBD1 (5 bases). This TCR was recovered from a young man in good health and CMV-seronegative. The sequencing input was PBMCs. This CDR3 reads CASSSTGHEQFF. As DNA, the CDR3 is TGTGCCAGCAGCTCAACAGGTCATGAGCAGTTCTTC.